The clone carrying this T cell receptor (beta chain) was found a few times. Its antigen is unidentified. This sample was taken from a study of lymphopenia after photon versus proton radiotherapy. Method: immunoSEQ multiplex PCR; TCRdb's copy keeps in-frame clones and lacks some. The sample carries 20,000 to 25,000 clones, 85% recorded once. This CDR3 region has 16 residues. Germline assignment: CDR1 SGHNT and CDR2 YENEEA. Trimming cost V 3 bases and J 0 bases, with 12 bases left between them. Study findings and constraints: Oligoclonal CD8+ Temra expansion after nadir drove photon patients' diversity drop.

The sample consisted of peripheral blood, taken from a patient treated with photon-based radiotherapy. The TCR originated in a man in his 60s with pancreatic cancer. The chain links TRBV11-3 to TRBJ1-3; no clear D gene. CDR3 residues: CASSLAGGFSGNTIYF. The CDR3 DNA follows: TGTGCCAGCAGCTTGGCAGGCGGCTTCTCTGGAAACACCATATATTTT.